These 27 T cell receptor beta chains share one sample of origin, sequenced in a study of early T cells in non-severe SARS-CoV-2 infection. TCRdb redid the calling of the 5' RACE reads with MiXCR, one entry per CDR3 protein. The repertoire has 30,000 to 35,000 distinct CDR3 sequences, less than 8.5% of them found once; the top ten carry about 12%. The sequenced sample was whole blood, obtained at baseline. Every receptor here comes from an adult who was a healthcare worker with PCR-confirmed SARS-CoV-2 infection or an uninfected control (not recorded which).

The chain employs TRBV9 and TRBJ2-7; TRBD1 agrees at 7 bases. The CDR3 loop spans 14 amino acids. Germline values: CDR1 SGDLS, CDR2 YYNGEE. V dropped 0 bases and J dropped 3; count of bases not matched to a gene: 3. The CDR3 sequence is CASSVAPGGYEQYF. In nucleotides, the CDR3 is TGTGCCAGCAGCGTAGCTCCAGGGGGCTACGAGCAGTACTTC. Complete variable domain (other parts from reference TRBV9 and TRBJ2-7): DSGVTQTPKHLITATGQRVTLRCSPRSGDLSVYWYQQSLDQGLQFLIQYYNGEERAKGNILERFSAQQFPDLHSELNLSSLELGDSALYFCASSVAPGGYEQYFGPGTRLTVT.

The V gene is TRBV5-5, the J gene TRBJ1-5; maybe TRBD1 (5 bases). Trimming removed 4 bases from V and 4 bases from J, with 12 bases in between. The CDR3 runs 14 residues. Germline lookup yields CDR1 SGHKS and CDR2 YYEKEE (reference sequence). The CDR3: CASSPGSTNQPQHF. CDR3 coding DNA: TGTGCCAGCAGCCCAGGGAGTACTAATCAGCCCCAGCATTTT.

This clonotype was observed at least ten times. The chain carries TRBV7-2 and TRBJ2-1; the D gene is possibly TRBD1 (5 bases). Trimming removed 5 bases at V and 16 bases at J, with 18 bases between. The germline V gene encodes CDR1 SGHTA and CDR2 FQGNSA. This CDR3 has 12 residues. As DNA, the CDR3 is TGTGCCAGCAGCCATTTGGACAACCCTCATTTCTTC. This gives the protein CASSHLDNPHFF. Full variable domain (outside the CDR3, taken from reference TRBV7-2 and TRBJ2-1): GAGVSQSPSNKVTEKGKDVELRCDPISGHTALYWYRQSLGQGLEFLIYFQGNSAPDKSGLPSDRFSAERTGGSVSTLTIQRTQQEDSAVYLCASSHLDNPHFFGPGTRLTVL.

There are many counts of this clonotype. The chain joins TRBV7-2 to TRBJ1-5; D gene ambiguous. The CDR3 contains 14 residues. Germline V gene data show CDR1 as SGHTA and CDR2 as FQGNSA. The V end lost 3 bases, the J end lost 0 bases, and 6 bases lay between the germline ends. DNA of the CDR3: TGTGCCAGCAGCTTGGTCGATAGCAATCAGCCCCAGCATTTT. Its translation is CASSLVDSNQPQHF.

This clonotype has just a few counts. The chain is built from TRBV28 and TRBJ2-5, with 12 bases matching TRBD2. V lost 6 bases and J lost 5; bases outside the gene matches: 7. The CDR3 extends over 15 amino acids. The germline V gene encodes CDR1 MDHEN and CDR2 SYDVKM. CDR3 sequence reads: CASRQTSGRGETQYF. CDR3 in DNA: TGTGCCAGCAGACAGACTAGCGGGAGAGGGGAGACCCAGTACTTC.

This clonotype was recorded many times. One end of the junction fails to match germline, which may point to a read error. V and J are TRBV20-1 and TRBJ2-3; 7 positions agree with TRBD1. In germline, CDR1 is DFQATT, CDR2 SNEGSKA (reference sequence). CDR3 length equals 15 residues. The CDR3 here is CSARDRVGSTDTQYF. The CDR3 coding sequence is TGCAGTGCAAGAGACAGGGTCGGGAGCACAGATACGCAGTATTTT.

The chain employs TRBV27 and TRBJ2-3, with 7 bases aligning to TRBD2. Germline V gene data show CDR1 as MNHEY and CDR2 as SMNVEV (reference sequence). V shed 10 bases and J 0 bases; nucleotides not matched to a gene: 4. The CDR3 runs 13 residues. The CDR3 sequence: CAISGDSTDTQYF. The CDR3 coding sequence is TGTGCCATCAGCGGGGATAGCACAGATACGCAGTATTTT.

This clonotype was recorded many times. This rearrangement joins TRBV9 to TRBJ2-5; unclear D gene. Trimming stripped 0 bases from V and 2 bases from J, with 5 bases between. The CDR3 sequence is 13 residues long. Per the germline V gene, CDR1 is SGDLS and CDR2 is YYNGEE. The CDR3 DNA reads TGTGCCAGCAGCGTAGCACAGCAAGAGACCCAGTACTTC. Protein sequence: CASSVAQQETQYF.

This clonotype was counted only a few times. The genes are TRBV5-1 and TRBJ2-3; TRBD2 is a possible D gene (5 bases). Between the trimmed V and J ends, which lost 6 bases and 2 bases, there was a span of 16 bases. The CDR3 runs 15 residues. CDR1 is SGHRS and CDR2 is YFSETQ in the germline V gene. The CDR3 region is CASTPTPADTDTQYF. In DNA, the CDR3 is TGCGCCAGCACCCCAACCCCAGCGGACACAGATACGCAGTATTTT.

This clonotype was seen many times. This rearrangement joins TRBV7-2 to TRBJ2-1; D is ambiguous. The CDR3 length is 14 residues. Germline lookup yields CDR1 SGHTA and CDR2 FQGNSA. Trimming removed 4 bases at V and 10 bases at J, with 17 bases between. The CDR3 is CASSSAAFGPEQFF. DNA for the CDR3: TGTGCCAGCAGCTCGGCCGCCTTTGGGCCAGAGCAGTTCTTC.

V usage is TRBV11-2 and J usage is TRBJ2-1; D is ambiguous. Trimming pared 8 bases from V and 4 bases from J, leaving 12 bases between. From germline, CDR1 is SGHAT and CDR2 FQNNGV. The CDR3 spans 13 residues. In DNA, the CDR3 is TGTGCCAGCTCGGCGGAGTTATACAATGAGCAGTTCTTC. It is translated as CASSAELYNEQFF.

In its sample, this clonotype is medium-sized. The chain's CDR3 is CASSLAGLYEQYF. CDR3 nucleotide sequence: TGTGCCAGCAGCTTAGCAGGACTTTACGAGCAGTACTTC. The chain employs TRBV7-8 and TRBJ2-7; D is possibly TRBD2 (5 bases). The CDR3 extends over 13 amino acids. V was shortened by 0 bases and J by 4 bases, with 7 bases between the two germline ends. Looked up from germline, CDR1 is SGHVS and CDR2 is FQNEAQ. Filled out from reference TRBV7-8 and TRBJ2-7, the complete variable domain reads GAGVSQSPRYKVAKRGQDVALRCDPISGHVSLFWYQQALGQGPEFLTYFQNEAQLDKSGLPSDRFFAERPEGSVSTLKIQRTQQEDSAVYLCASSLAGLYEQYFGPGTRLTVT.

The sample holds many counts of this clonotype. The V and J genes are TRBV12-3 or TRBV12-4 and TRBJ2-1; no clear D. This CDR3 region has 10 residues. V was pared by 7 bases and J by 6 bases, with 4 bases between. Written as DNA, the CDR3 is TGTGCCAGCAATAGCAATGAGCAGTTCTTC. This translates into CASNSNEQFF.

There are many counts of this clonotype. This chain connects TRBV19 to TRBJ1-4; D perhaps matches TRBD1 (6 bases). The CDR3 covers 15 residues. V dropped 2 bases and J dropped 1 base, with 8 bases sitting between them. Germline V CDR1 and CDR2: LNHDA, SQIVND (reference sequence). The CDR3 DNA follows: TGTGCCAGTAGTATACAGGGGAGAACTAATGAAAAACTGTTTTTT. Its translation is CASSIQGRTNEKLFF.

The chain uses TRBV7-2 and TRBJ2-7; the D is unclear. Trimming took off 1 base at V and 6 bases at J, with 10 bases between the two ends. The CDR3 loop spans 13 amino acids. The germline CDR1 and CDR2 sequences are SGHTA and FQGNSA. The chain's CDR3 is CASSLGVSREQYV. For the CDR3, the DNA is TGTGCCAGCAGCTTAGGGGTCAGCCGCGAGCAGTACGTC.

This chain uses TRBV4-3 with TRBJ2-7; D may match TRBD1 or TRBD2 (5 bases each). CDR1 and CDR2 (germline): LGHNA, YSLEER. The CDR3 is 15 amino acids. The germline V and J ends were trimmed by 0 bases and 5 bases, with 14 bases remaining between them. The CDR3 DNA is TGCGCCAGCAGCCAAGATACGGGACCCGCGAACGAGCAGTACTTC. Amino acids: CASSQDTGPANEQYF.

The gene calls are TRBV5-4 and TRBJ1-1; D gene uncertain. The CDR3 is 15 amino acids. V was pared by 4 bases and J by 4 bases, with 17 bases between. Germline V gene sequence: CDR1 SGHNT, CDR2 YYREEE (reference sequence). The CDR3 protein is CASSLVGGDSTEAFF. The CDR3 nucleotides are TGTGCCAGCAGCCTAGTTGGTGGAGATAGCACTGAAGCTTTCTTT.

V usage is TRBV11-2 and J usage is TRBJ2-1; TRBD2 agrees at 12 bases. Germline CDR1 SGHAT, CDR2 FQNNGV. The CDR3 runs 16 residues. Trimming removed 3 bases from V and 5 bases from J; junction bases left unmatched: 5. DNA for the CDR3: TGTGCCAGCAGCTTGGGGAGACTAGCGGGAGACAATGAGCAGTTCTTC. This gives the protein CASSLGRLAGDNEQFF. The whole variable domain, remainder taken from reference TRBV11-2 and TRBJ2-1, is EAGVAQSPRYKIIEKRQSVAFWCNPISGHATLYWYQQILGQGPKLLIQFQNNGVVDDSQLPKDRFSAERLKGVDSTLKIQPAKLEDSAVYLCASSLGRLAGDNEQFFGPGTRLTVL.

The V and J genes are TRBV12-3 or TRBV12-4 and TRBJ1-2; D is unresolved. V lost 5 bases, J lost 9 bases, and 13 bases lay in between. The CDR3 runs to 12 residues. The CDR3, as DNA: TGTGCCAGCAGTCACTCGACAACGAGCTACACCTTC. It yields the protein CASSHSTTSYTF.

This clonotype showed up many times. This chain connects TRBV29-1 to TRBJ1-1; no clear D gene. Germline V gives CDR1 SQVTM, CDR2 ANQGSEA. V dropped 4 bases and J dropped 4 bases, with 7 bases sitting between them. The CDR3 consists of 11 residues. CDR3 DNA: TGCAGCGTTGTTTTGGGCACTGAAGCTTTCTTT. Its translation: CSVVLGTEAFF.

The chain has TRBV20-1 and TRBJ2-7; no definite D call. The V gene's germline CDR1 is DFQATT and CDR2 SNEGSKA (reference sequence). This CDR3 is 13 amino acids long. V lost 5 bases and J 5 bases, leaving 16 bases between the germline ends. Here the CDR3 reads CSAATKGLDEQYF. The CDR3 DNA reads TGCAGTGCTGCGACGAAGGGATTGGACGAGCAGTACTTC.

This clonotype was recorded a few times. The CDR3 coding sequence is TGTGCCAGCAGCTTACCGGGACTAGCGGGCTTATATGAGCAGTTCTTC. Its translation is CASSLPGLAGLYEQFF. This sequence joins TRBV7-9 and TRBJ2-1; 12 positions agree with TRBD2. The V gene end was trimmed by 2 bases and the J gene end by 8 bases; junction bases not matched to a gene: 7. The CDR3 loop spans 16 amino acids. Germline V gene lookup returns CDR1 SEHNR and CDR2 FQNEAQ (reference sequence).

This clonotype has ten or more counts. The chain joins TRBV7-8 to TRBJ2-1; TRBD2 matches at 11 bases. CDR3 size: 16 residues. Germline values: CDR1 SGHVS, CDR2 FQNEAQ. V gave up 10 bases and J gave up 1 base; unmatched junction bases: 9. The CDR3 protein is CAIQLRTSGSYNEQFF. The DNA for the CDR3 is TGTGCCATCCAGCTCCGGACTAGCGGGTCCTACAATGAGCAGTTCTTC.

This sequence joins TRBV29-1 and TRBJ1-2; D is unresolved. The germline gives CDR1 SQVTM, CDR2 ANQGSEA. Trimming pared 6 bases from V and 6 bases from J, leaving 14 bases between. The CDR3 consists of 12 residues. CDR3 region: CSVSAPRDGYTF. CDR3 coding DNA: TGCAGCGTGTCGGCCCCGAGGGATGGCTACACCTTC.

The chain is built from TRBV5-6 and TRBJ2-3; either TRBD1 or TRBD2 may fit D (5 bases each). The CDR3 has 16 residues. The germline CDR1 and CDR2 sequences are SGHDT and YYEEEE. V lost 6 bases, J lost 0 bases, and 17 bases lay in between. The CDR3 DNA follows: TGTGCCAGCAATCCTAGTGGGACCGTGAGCACAGATACGCAGTATTTT. Protein: CASNPSGTVSTDTQYF. The full variable domain, in which reference TRBV5-6 and TRBJ2-3 provide the parts outside the CDR3, is DAGVTQSPTHLIKTRGQQVTLRCSPKSGHDTVSWYQQALGQGPQFIFQYYEEEERQRGNFPDRFSGHQFPNYSSELNVNALLLGDSALYLCASNPSGTVSTDTQYFGPGTRLTVL.

The table lists this clonotype with many counts. This chain uses TRBV7-2 with TRBJ1-2; D remains unclear. V gave up 1 base and J gave up 4 bases, with 4 bases separating them. The CDR3 consists of 12 residues. CDR1 is SGHTA, CDR2 FQGNSA, per germline. Here the CDR3 reads CASSLELYGYTF. The CDR3 region has the DNA TGTGCCAGCAGCTTAGAACTCTATGGCTACACCTTC.

This clonotype showed up many times. The chain employs TRBV20-1 and TRBJ1-5; tentatively, D is TRBD1 (6 bases). In germline, CDR1 is DFQATT, CDR2 SNEGSKA (reference sequence). The CDR3 runs 14 residues. Trimming stripped 2 bases from V and 6 bases from J, with 14 bases between. The CDR3 loop reads CSARQGYEAQPQHF. CDR3 in DNA: TGCAGTGCTAGACAGGGGTATGAAGCTCAGCCCCAGCATTTT.